Listed below are T cell receptor beta chains from one sample, sequenced in a study of OX40 agonist ivuxolimab in advanced cancers. Repertoires were generated with immunoSEQ multiplex PCR, while TCRdb's copy carries only in-frame clones and drops some. The sample records about 66,000 clones, around 85% being singletons. The sequenced sample was CD4+ or CD8+ T cells sorted from blood, obtained in a trial of the OX40 agonist ivuxolimab. Receptors were obtained from an adult with an advanced solid tumor such as melanoma, head and neck, liver or kidney cancer. CDR3s include the opening cysteine and the closing phenylalanine or tryptophan. The D gene is left open where the match is weak.

v_call d_call cdr3_aa
TRBV2 TRBD1 CASIWDSRYEQYF
TRBV6-5 NA CASSYRVLGEKLFF
TRBV19 TRBD2 CASSPQGGEQYF
TRBV6-5 NA CASSRQESLQPQHF
TRBV11-1 TRBD1 CASSRWGTGGNEQFF
TRBV5-1 NA CASSSRLGPVYGYTF
TRBV6-1 NA CASIRNYEQYF
TRBV27 NA CASSLGRATGELFF
TRBV11-3 NA CASSFGGQTYNEQFF
TRBV13 NA CASSLTGIQETQYF
TRBV9 TRBD1 CASSVSGQGTDTQYF
TRBV27 NA CASSRDQVAEQYF
TRBV7-3 NA CASRSGESSYEQYF
TRBV18 TRBD1 CASSSGTGWTGELFF
TRBV27 TRBD2 CASSTGLAVSYEQYF
TRBV7-2 NA CASSHNPGRTSSTGELFF
TRBV19 NA CASTIPGLIGGNQPQHF
TRBV7-3 NA CASSLEGTYNEQFF
TRBV6-4 TRBD2 CASSQTSGYNEQFF
TRBV5-1 TRBD1 CASSPTGDTDTQYF
TRBV7-3 NA CASSALAGNTEAFF
TRBV2 TRBD2 CASSDATSGRAFDTQYF
TRBV7-2 NA CASSLAGVENQPQHF
TRBV7-7 NA CASSWGRAQETQYF
TRBV2 NA CASSEEGSYGYTF
TRBV7-8 NA CASSRRGEAEKLFF
TRBV4-1 NA CASSQQGSNEKLFF
TRBV10-2 NA CASSSKTSSYNEQFF
TRBV14 NA CASSQDRGGLVNTEAFF
TRBV6-5 NA CASSYLSGYQPQHF
TRBV19 TRBD1 CASRTGNGYGYTF
TRBV4-1 TRBD2 CASSQAVAGGPTETQYF
TRBV29-1 NA CSVGGRWEKLFF
TRBV27 TRBD1 CASTGQGRGGYTF
TRBV6-5 TRBD1 CASSYRGQSPLHF
TRBV4-2 NA CASSQDGSNTIYF
TRBV27 NA CASSRNYRGNQPQHF
TRBV5-1 NA CASSLDGRVGGELFF
TRBV5-1 NA CASSSQDGDSPLHF
TRBV11-2 NA CASSLQDRTYF
TRBV7-9 TRBD2 CASSFPAVGLAGLYEQFF
TRBV27 NA CASNLKGERNTEAFF
TRBV7-2 TRBD2 CASRLAGGPYEQYF